A selection of T cell receptor beta chains follows, all from one sample in a study of Graves' ophthalmopathy and Graves' hyperthyroidism. TCRdb called the multiplex PCR reads again in MiXCR, with one record for every CDR3 protein. The sample includes 400,000 or so distinct CDR3 sequences, just over 15% of them seen just once. The material sequenced was peripheral blood. The receptors derive from a woman aged 18 to 35 with stable Graves' hyperthyroidism. The CDR3 runs from the conserved cysteine through the conserved F or W. The order of the fields is CDR3 length, V gene, CDR3 protein.

>12|TRBV7-3
CASSSLSGELFF
>17|TRBV24-1
CATSEGRLAGVADTQYF
>18|TRBV6-1
CASSEWYRGGAGANVLTF
>16|TRBV12-5
CASALAGVHSNQPQHF
>15|TRBV7-6
CASSLVPGGNTEAFF
>15|TRBV20-1
CSARQRGDSFDGYTF
>14|TRBV2
CASRDYGLNSPLHF
>18|TRBV12-3/TRBV12-4
CASTPTGGGAGVAGELFF
>15|TRBV6-1
CASSPLTGRRTEAFF
>16|TRBV20-1
CSAPLGAQANTGELFF
>17|TRBV6-1
CASKGIDRGTYNSPLHF
>15|TRBV2
CASSDRGRLNSPLHF
>17|TRBV12-3/TRBV12-4
CASSLETWGGDTGELFF
>13|TRBV11-2
CASSLDLISEAFF
>12|TRBV10-2
CASSDSPYGYTF
>15|TRBV28
CASIGQGDDNYGYTF
>15|TRBV19
CASSIDRRGRVEAFF
>15|TRBV12-3/TRBV12-4
CASSPRDRADETQYF
>15|TRBV15
CATSPRQGGNQPQHF
>13|TRBV20-1
CSAFRQGADGYTF
>12|TRBV2
CALGTGRTEAFF
>13|TRBV25-1
CASRLRMNTEAFF
>14|TRBV24-1
CATHTSGSSYEQYF
>14|TRBV7-8
CASSQQRTGKPQHF
>14|TRBV6-5
CASSYSTGQETQYF
>14|TRBV27
CASSPLGGSYGYTF
>15|TRBV12-5
CASGSSGTGLVSQYF
>16|TRBV7-6
CASSLEVRGYNSPLHF
>14|TRBV3-1
CASSQEGRRTEAFF
>11|TRBV2
CASSETPGHTF
>14|TRBV27
CASSLRRNTGELFF
>13|TRBV6-5
CASSYSTGLGYTF
>14|TRBV20-1
CSASRSVQQETQYF
>15|TRBV29-1
CSVPGTSSNTGELFF
>17|TRBV19
CASSIVGLAAGYYEQYF
>14|TRBV19
CASSMGQPNTEAFF
>13|TRBV5-8
CASSWDGRYGYTF
>13|TRBV7-2
CASSPGQGRPQHF
>13|TRBV28
CTAGQGRGETQYF
>14|TRBV27
CASSGDRGMMPQHF
>15|TRBV3-1
CASSQGPGKGETQYF
>16|TRBV11-2
CASSLGYYRRDYERYF
>15|TRBV6-2/TRBV6-3
CASSGEDPSFYGYTF
>15|TRBV7-9
CASSPDRGSNYGYTF
>16|TRBV24-1
CATSDRSGGVDYGYTF
>16|TRBV6-2/TRBV6-3
CASRQDLVYNTGELFF
>16|TRBV15
CATRRDRGPGNQPQHF
>15|TRBV5-1
CASSFNTGNTGELFF
>18|TRBV14
CASSQGDIPAGGQETQYF
>13|TRBV29-1
CSVRTGVIYGYTF
>14|TRBV12-3/TRBV12-4
CASSLAGRTVEAFF
>16|TRBV12-3/TRBV12-4
CASKRSGTLYTGELFF
>14|TRBV7-9
CASSLSGGRKGYTF
>14|TRBV20-1
CSADPGTGVSPLHF